The 22 T cell receptor beta chains below were found in one sample sequenced in a study of T cells in Graves' hyperthyroidism and ophthalmopathy. Template material for amplifying TCR beta CDR3 regions consisted of RNA transcripts. The TCR CDR3 was amplified in a first-round RT-PCR using the HTBI primer set. TCRdb fed the multiplex PCR reads into MiXCR, producing one record per CDR3 protein. The table includes a few hundred thousand distinct CDR3 sequences, under 60% detected once. Sequencing was performed on peripheral blood or thyroid tissue (not recorded which). These receptors all stem from an adult woman with Graves' disease, either hyperthyroidism or ophthalmopathy (not recorded which).

This chain links TRBV20-1 with TRBJ1-5; TRBD1 is a possible D gene (6 bases). Deletions cut 0 bases from V and 6 bases from J, with 15 bases between. This CDR3 has 15 residues. The germline CDR1 and CDR2 sequences are DFQATT and SNEGSKA (reference sequence). The CDR3 region has the DNA TGCAGTGCTAGAGATGTAGGGAGGGGGACTCAGCCCCAGCATTTT. Protein: CSARDVGRGTQPQHF.

The CDR3 DNA follows: TGTGCCACCAGCAGAGATCCTGGGCCCTACGAGCAGTACTTC. Protein product: CATSRDPGPYEQYF. V gene TRBV15 combines with J gene TRBJ2-7; D not resolved. The germline CDR1 and CDR2 sequences are LNHNV and YYDKDF (reference sequence). The V end lost 0 bases, the J end lost 2 bases, and 8 bases lay between the germline ends. The CDR3 loop spans 14 amino acids.

There are many counts of this clonotype. The V call is TRBV7-3, the J call TRBJ1-2; perhaps TRBD1 as D (5 bases). Germline assignment: CDR1 SGHTA and CDR2 FQGTGA. The CDR3 is 16 residues long. The V and J ends lost 5 bases and 6 bases respectively, with 22 bases between them. CDR3 DNA: TGTGCCAGCAGCCCCGGGGGAGGCCTAACTGGTCATGGCTACACCTTC. Translated: CASSPGGGLTGHGYTF. Drawing the rest from reference TRBV7-3 and TRBJ1-2, the complete variable domain is GAGVSQTPSNKVTEKGKYVELRCDPISGHTALYWYRQSLGQGPEFLIYFQGTGAADDSGLPNDRFFAVRPEGSVSTLKIQRTERGDSAVYLCASSPGGGLTGHGYTFGSGTRLTVV.

This clonotype was counted many times. This chain links TRBV7-2 with TRBJ1-2, with no clear D. This CDR3 is 15 amino acids long. Per the germline V gene, CDR1 is SGHTA and CDR2 is FQGNSA. The germline V and J ends were trimmed by 1 base and 5 bases, with 14 bases remaining between them. CDR3 protein: CASSLVGWQGYGYTF. CDR3 in DNA: TGTGCCAGCAGCTTAGTGGGCTGGCAAGGTTATGGCTACACCTTC.

The chain carries TRBV2 and TRBJ2-1; weak D call: TRBD1 (6 bases). CDR3 length: 14 residues. CDR1 is SNHLY, CDR2 FYNNEI, per germline. The V gene lost 1 base and the J gene lost 4 bases, with 8 bases spanning the gap. Here the CDR3 reads CASSEGTEYNEQFF. The CDR3 DNA is TGTGCCAGCAGTGAAGGGACAGAATACAATGAGCAGTTCTTC.

This chain joins TRBV6-5 and TRBJ2-6, with D possibly being TRBD1 (5 bases). Germline-derived CDR1 and CDR2 are MNHEY and SVGAGI. There are 16 residues in the CDR3. Trimming cost V 2 bases and J 0 bases, with 8 bases left between them. This CDR3 is CASSYQGHSGANVLTF. The CDR3 nucleotides are TGTGCCAGCAGTTACCAAGGACACTCTGGGGCCAACGTCCTGACTTTC.

The V call is TRBV10-3, the J call TRBJ1-2; 8 bases line up with TRBD1. The CDR3 sequence is 15 residues long. The junction had 8 bases not matched to a gene; V was cut back by 2 bases and J by 6 bases. The V gene's germline CDR1 is ENHRY and CDR2 SYGVKD. The CDR3: CAISEDRGVEDGYTF. The CDR3 DNA sequence: TGTGCCATCAGTGAGGACAGGGGAGTGGAAGATGGCTACACCTTC.

On this clonotype itself: Because the CDR3 is missing its conserved closing phenylalanine or tryptophan, this is likely a read error. The DNA is omitted, as the CDR3 cannot be located on it reliably, and the CDR3 follows TCRdb's listing. J is TRBJ2-7 and V is TRBV2; no DNA check was done on the table's D call, TRBD1. CDR1 SNHLY and CDR2 FYNNEI come from the germline V gene. Counting both end residues, the CDR3 totals 8 amino acids. This CDR3 reads CASMGGMR.

A remark on this clonotype: An end of the junction differs from the germline gene, which may be a read error. Here the CDR3 DNA reads TGTGCCAGCAGTAGAGGGGCCGGGGGAACTGCAGCTTTCTTT. Protein sequence: CASSRGAGGTAAFF. V is TRBV25-1 and J is TRBJ1-1; TRBD1 is a possible D gene (5 bases). CDR3 size: 14 residues. The germline V gene encodes CDR1 MGHDK and CDR2 SYGVNS.

This clonotype showed up many times. V is TRBV9 and J is TRBJ2-2, with 7 bases that match TRBD1. The CDR3 runs 14 residues. Germline V CDR1 and CDR2: SGDLS, YYNGEE. J lost 3 bases, V lost 3 bases, and 2 bases had no gene match. The CDR3 reads CASSAGTDTGELFF. CDR3 nucleotides: TGTGCCAGCAGCGCAGGGACAGACACCGGGGAGCTGTTTTTT.

The chain combines TRBV9 with TRBJ1-2, with 8 bases identical to TRBD1. This CDR3 region has 14 residues. CDR1 SGDLS and CDR2 YYNGEE come from the germline V gene. V gave up 7 bases and J gave up 3 bases; unmatched junction bases: 8. The DNA for the CDR3 is TGTGCCAGCGGCTCCTGGACAGGGTACTATGGCTACACCTTC. Translating it yields CASGSWTGYYGYTF. Full variable domain (missing parts from reference TRBV9 and TRBJ1-2): DSGVTQTPKHLITATGQRVTLRCSPRSGDLSVYWYQQSLDQGLQFLIQYYNGEERAKGNILERFSAQQFPDLHSELNLSSLELGDSALYFCASGSWTGYYGYTFGSGTRLTVV.

The V gene is TRBV5-1, the J gene TRBJ2-7; the D is unclear. Trimming stripped 4 bases from V and 6 bases from J, with 14 bases between. Germline lookup yields CDR1 SGHRS and CDR2 YFSETQ. The CDR3 is made up of 13 amino acids. In DNA, the CDR3 is TGCGCCAGCAGCCCCTCATTTTTCATCGAGCAGTACTTC. The encoded protein is CASSPSFFIEQYF.

The V gene is TRBV10-3, the J gene TRBJ1-2; D might be TRBD1 (6 bases). The germline gives CDR1 ENHRY, CDR2 SYGVKD. The V gene lost 7 bases and the J gene lost 4 bases, with 16 bases spanning the gap. This CDR3 spans 14 amino acids. The CDR3 sequence is CAIMGGGLSYGYTF. The CDR3, as DNA: TGTGCCATCATGGGAGGGGGTCTGTCCTATGGCTACACCTTC.

This clonotype was observed a handful of times. The chain uses TRBV7-9 and TRBJ2-7; D unclear. This CDR3 region has 14 residues. V dropped 6 bases and J dropped 6 bases, with 18 bases sitting between them. CDR1 and CDR2 (germline): SEHNR, FQNEAQ (reference sequence). The CDR3 protein is CASSHGQILGEQYF. CDR3 DNA sequence: TGTGCCAGCAGTCACGGCCAGATACTCGGCGAGCAGTACTTC.

V and J are TRBV5-1 and TRBJ1-2; no reliable D call. The CDR3 sequence is 15 residues long. Per germline, CDR1 SGHRS and CDR2 YFSETQ. V was shortened by 4 bases and J by 4 bases, with 17 bases between the two germline ends. CDR3 bases: TGCGCCAGCAGCCCCGACCCCGAACGCCTCTATGGCTACACCTTC. Its protein product is CASSPDPERLYGYTF. The entire variable domain, with the rest obtained from reference TRBV5-1 and TRBJ1-2, is as follows: KAGVTQTPRYLIKTRGQQVTLSCSPISGHRSVSWYQQTPGQGLQFLFEYFSETQRNKGNFPGRFSGRQFSNSRSEMNVSTLELGDSALYLCASSPDPERLYGYTFGSGTRLTVV.

This clonotype was recorded at least ten times. This chain joins TRBV10-2 and TRBJ1-1; 9 nucleotides agree with TRBD1. Trimming at V came to 9 bases and at J to 5 bases, leaving 10 bases not matched to a gene. The CDR3 spans 14 residues. Looked up from germline, CDR1 is WSHSY and CDR2 is SAAADI. The CDR3, as DNA: TGCGCCAGTAGATACAGGGGGCTAAAGACTGAAGCTTTCTTT. It is translated as CASRYRGLKTEAFF.

This clonotype appeared a few times. J is TRBJ2-6 and V is TRBV18; D not resolved. The CDR3 totals 15 residues. Germline-derived CDR1 and CDR2 are KGHSH and LQKENI. Trimming stripped 3 bases from V and 0 bases from J, with 6 bases between. The CDR3 region is CASSPAFSGANVLTF. The CDR3 nucleotides are TGTGCCAGCTCACCGGCGTTCTCTGGGGCCAACGTCCTGACTTTC.

V is TRBV9 and J is TRBJ2-5, with D hard to call. The germline V gene encodes CDR1 SGDLS and CDR2 YYNGEE. The CDR3 sequence is 12 residues long. V lost 7 bases and J 2 bases, leaving 9 bases between the germline ends. The CDR3 loop is CASATEQETQYF. DNA of the CDR3: TGTGCCAGCGCGACCGAACAAGAGACCCAGTACTTC.

This chain uses TRBV5-8 with TRBJ1-5; D unclear. Germline CDR1 SGHTS, CDR2 YDEGEE. CDR3 length equals 15 residues. Trimming left V 0 bases short and J 2 bases short, with 9 bases between. CDR3 residues: CASSLGDTGNQPQHF. DNA for the CDR3: TGTGCCAGCAGCTTGGGGGATACCGGCAATCAGCCCCAGCATTTT.

This clonotype was observed a handful of times. This could be a read error, since a much larger clone is one nucleotide away. This chain joins TRBV19 and TRBJ1-1, with TRBD1 as a possible D gene (6 bases). The germline CDR1 and CDR2 sequences are LNHDA and SQIVND (reference sequence). Trimming pared 5 bases from V and 1 base from J, leaving 14 bases between. CDR3 length: 15 amino acids. The CDR3 nucleotides are TGTGCCAGTAGTTTGGGGGGGGCCCCGAACACTGAAGCTTTCTTT. As protein: CASSLGGAPNTEAFF.

This clonotype was observed a handful of times. For the CDR3, the DNA is TGCAGTGCTAAACTACAGGGGACCACTGAAGCTTTCTTT. Its protein is CSAKLQGTTEAFF. V usage is TRBV20-1 and J usage is TRBJ1-1; TRBD1 matches at 7 bases. This CDR3 region has 13 residues. V lost 4 bases and J lost 4; bases outside the gene matches: 6. The germline gives CDR1 DFQATT, CDR2 SNEGSKA (reference sequence).

As regards this clonotype: One end of the junction fails to match germline, which may point to a read error. The genes are TRBV5-1 and TRBJ2-6, with 8 positions matching TRBD1. Germline CDR1 reads SGHRS; CDR2 reads YFSETQ. The CDR3 totals 13 residues. CDR3 sequence (DNA): TGCGCCAGCAGCTTGGGGACAGGGAACACTGAAGCTTTC. The encoded protein is CASSLGTGNTEAF.